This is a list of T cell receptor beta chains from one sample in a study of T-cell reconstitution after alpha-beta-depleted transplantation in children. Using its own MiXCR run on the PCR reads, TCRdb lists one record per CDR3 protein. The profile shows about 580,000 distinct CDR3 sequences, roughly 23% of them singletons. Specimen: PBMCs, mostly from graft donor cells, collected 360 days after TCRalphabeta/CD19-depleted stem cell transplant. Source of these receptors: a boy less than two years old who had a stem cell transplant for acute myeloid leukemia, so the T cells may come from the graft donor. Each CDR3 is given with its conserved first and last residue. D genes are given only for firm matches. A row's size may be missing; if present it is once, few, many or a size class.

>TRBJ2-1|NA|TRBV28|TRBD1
TGTGCCAGCAGCCGTCTGACAGGGAACAATGAGCAGTTCTTC
CASSRLTGNNEQFF
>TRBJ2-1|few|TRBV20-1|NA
TGCAGTGCTCCCCACAGGGTCCCGTGGGGGTCCTACAATGAGCAGTTCTTC
CSAPHRVPWGSYNEQFF
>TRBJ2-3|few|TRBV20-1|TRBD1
TGCAGTGCCGGGACAGGGGGAATTAGCACAGATACGCAGTATTTT
CSAGTGGISTDTQYF
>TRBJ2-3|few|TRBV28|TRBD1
TGTGCCAGCAGTTCTGACAGGGTGGCGGATACGCAGTATTTT
CASSSDRVADTQYF
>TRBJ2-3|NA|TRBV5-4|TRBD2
TGTGCCAGCAGCTTAGCGGGGCCAGTTGATACGCAGTATTTT
CASSLAGPVDTQYF
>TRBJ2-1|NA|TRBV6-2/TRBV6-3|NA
TGTGCCAGCAGCCGACTGGTCAATGAGCAGTTCTTC
CASSRLVNEQFF
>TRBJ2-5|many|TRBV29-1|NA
TGCAGCGTTGAAGATGGGAGGGACAAAAAGAGGGAGACCCAGTACTTC
CSVEDGRDKKRETQYF
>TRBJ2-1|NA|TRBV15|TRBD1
TGTGCCACCAGCAGAGATTATGGGACAGGGAGGAATGAGCAGTTCTTC
CATSRDYGTGRNEQFF
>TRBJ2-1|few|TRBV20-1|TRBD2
TGCAGTGCAGCCGGACTAGCGACCAATGAGCAGTTCTTC
CSAAGLATNEQFF
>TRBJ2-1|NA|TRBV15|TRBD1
TGTGCCACCAGCAGAGATCGACAGGGGGCGAGATATGAGCAGTTCTTC
CATSRDRQGARYEQFF
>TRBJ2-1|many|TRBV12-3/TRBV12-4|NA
TGTGCCAGCAGTTTAAAGGTTGATTTTCCCTACAATGAGCAGTTCTTC
CASSLKVDFPYNEQFF
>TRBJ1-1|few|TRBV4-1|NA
TGCGCCAGCAGCCGGGATGTTCTGAACACTGAAGCTTTCTTT
CASSRDVLNTEAFF
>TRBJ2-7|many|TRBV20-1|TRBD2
TGCAGTGCTAGAGTGCCCGGGGCTAGCGGGGGGCTAACCTACGAGCAGTACTTC
CSARVPGASGGLTYEQYF
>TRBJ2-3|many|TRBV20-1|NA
TGCAGTGCTAGAGTCCCGGGTGGAGATACGCAGTATTTT
CSARVPGGDTQYF
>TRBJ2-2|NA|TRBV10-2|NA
TGCGCCAGCGGCCCACAGGGAAACACCGGGGAGCTGTTTTTT
CASGPQGNTGELFF
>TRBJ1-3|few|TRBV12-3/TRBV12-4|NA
TGTGCCAGCAGTTTGTGGGCGCGAGGAAACACCATATATTTT
CASSLWARGNTIYF
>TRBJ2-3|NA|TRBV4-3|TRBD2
TGCGCCAGCAGCCAAGATGGTAGCGGGGGGATAACAGATACGCAGTATTTT
CASSQDGSGGITDTQYF
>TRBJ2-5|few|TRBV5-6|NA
TGTGCCAGCAGCTTGAGGATCGGGCGCCCCCAAGAGACCCAGTACTTC
CASSLRIGRPQETQYF
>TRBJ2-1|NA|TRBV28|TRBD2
TGTGCCAGCAGGGGACTAGCGGGGGATTCTACCTACAATGAGCAGTTCTTC
CASRGLAGDSTYNEQFF
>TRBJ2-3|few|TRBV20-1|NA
TGCAGTGCTAGTAGACTCCGAATCACAGATACGCAGTATTTT
CSASRLRITDTQYF
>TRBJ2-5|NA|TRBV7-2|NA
TGTGCCAGCAGCTTTCCAGGGTACCACCAAGAGACCCAGTACTTC
CASSFPGYHQETQYF
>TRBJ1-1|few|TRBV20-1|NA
TGCAGTGCAAGAGAGGGCAAGGGTGCTTTCTTT
CSAREGKGAFF
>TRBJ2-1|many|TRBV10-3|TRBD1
TGTGCCATCAGGAGGGGGCCCAGCTCCTACAATGAGCAGTTCTTC
CAIRRGPSSYNEQFF
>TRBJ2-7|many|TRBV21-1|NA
TGTGCCAGTCCCCCCGCGCTGAGTTGCTCCTACGAGCAGTACTTC
CASPPALSCSYEQYF
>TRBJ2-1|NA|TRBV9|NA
TGTGCCAGCAGCGCCTCTAGCGTCGAGCAGTTCTTC
CASSASSVEQFF
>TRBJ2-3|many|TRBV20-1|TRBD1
TGCAGTGCTTACGACAGGGGCGATACGCAGTATTTT
CSAYDRGDTQYF
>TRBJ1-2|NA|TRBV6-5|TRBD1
TGTGCCAGCAGTTACGGCCCCGGGACAGGGGGCGCGGAGCCATGGGGCTACACCTTC
CASSYGPGTGGAEPWGYTF
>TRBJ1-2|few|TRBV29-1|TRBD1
TGCAGCGCCGTCTTGGACAGGTTCGGGAACCCGTATGGCTACACCTTC
CSAVLDRFGNPYGYTF
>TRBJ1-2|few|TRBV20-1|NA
TGCAGTGCTAGAGGGGCCTGGCTTAACTATGGCTACACCTTC
CSARGAWLNYGYTF
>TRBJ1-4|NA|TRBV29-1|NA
TGCAGCGTTGACCGCCCTGGAAGCGAAAAACTGTTTTTT
CSVDRPGSEKLFF
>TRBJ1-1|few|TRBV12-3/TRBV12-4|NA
TGTGCCAGCAACTCCAGAGGTATGAACACTGAAGCTTTCTTT
CASNSRGMNTEAFF
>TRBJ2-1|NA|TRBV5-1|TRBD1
TGCGCCAGCAGCCTATGGACAGGGGCTGACAATGAGCAGTTCTTC
CASSLWTGADNEQFF
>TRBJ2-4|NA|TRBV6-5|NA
TGTGCCAGCAGTTACATAGGGGCTGCCAAAAACATTCAGTACTTC
CASSYIGAAKNIQYF
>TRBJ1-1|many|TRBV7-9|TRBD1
TGTGCCAGCAGCTCTCAGGGGGTCGAAGCTTTCTTT
CASSSQGVEAFF
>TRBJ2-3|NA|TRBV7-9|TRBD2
TGTGCCAGCAGCTTAAACGATCTAGCGGGGACGGAGACGCAGTATTTT
CASSLNDLAGTETQYF
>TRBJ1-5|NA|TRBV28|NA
TGTGCCAGCAGTTTTGGGGCAAGCCAGCCCCAGCATTTT
CASSFGASQPQHF
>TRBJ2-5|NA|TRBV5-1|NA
TGCGCCAGCAGCTTGGCCGGTGGGACGCCCCAAGAGACCCAGTACTTC
CASSLAGGTPQETQYF
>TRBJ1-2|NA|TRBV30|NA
TGTGCCTGGGCGGCTAGGCATGGCTACACCTTC
CAWAARHGYTF
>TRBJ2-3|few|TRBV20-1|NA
TGCAGTGCTACCAGTGGGGGGGCGGGCACAGATACGCAGTATTTT
CSATSGGAGTDTQYF
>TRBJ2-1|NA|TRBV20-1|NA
TGCAGTGCTAGTGAAGTTAGGGAGCAGTTCTTC
CSASEVREQFF
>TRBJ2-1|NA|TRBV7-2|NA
TGTGCCAGCGCGTTGCATAGCGTGGCTGAGCAGTTCTTC
CASALHSVAEQFF
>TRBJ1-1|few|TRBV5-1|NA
TGCGCCAGCAGCCGGATCACCACGATAAACACTGAAGCTTTCTTT
CASSRITTINTEAFF
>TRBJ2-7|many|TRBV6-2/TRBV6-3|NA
TGTGCCAGCAGTTACCCGAACCTTATGGAGAATCCAGAATCCAGGGATGAGCAGTACTTC
CASSYPNLMENPESRDEQYF
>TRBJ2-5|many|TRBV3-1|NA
TGTGCCAGCAGCCGCGAAGGGGGTGAGACCCAGTACTTC
CASSREGGETQYF
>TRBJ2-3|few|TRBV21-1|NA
TGTGCCAGCAGCAGGCCCACACGTGGGGATACGCAGTATTTT
CASSRPTRGDTQYF
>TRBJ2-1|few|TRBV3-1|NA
TGTGCCAGCAGCCGGGGGGGGGCGGCATCCTACAATGAGCAGTTCTTC
CASSRGGAASYNEQFF
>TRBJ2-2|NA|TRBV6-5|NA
TGTGCCAGCAGTTACACGGACTGGGGGAACACCGGGGAGCTGTTTTTT
CASSYTDWGNTGELFF
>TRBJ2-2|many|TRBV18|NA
TGTGCCAGCTCACCTATAGGAAAGGGTTACACCGGGGAGCTGTTTTTT
CASSPIGKGYTGELFF
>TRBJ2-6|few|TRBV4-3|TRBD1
TGCGCCAGCAGCCATATCGTTACAGGGGATTCTGGGGCCAACGTCCTGACTTTC
CASSHIVTGDSGANVLTF
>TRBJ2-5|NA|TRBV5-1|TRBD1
TGCGCCAGCAGCTCAGGCCGGGACAGCCAAGAGACCCAGTACTTC
CASSSGRDSQETQYF
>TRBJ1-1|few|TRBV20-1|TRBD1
TGCAAGGTCTTGGACAGGGTTGACACTGAAGCTTTCTTT
CKVLDRVDTEAFF
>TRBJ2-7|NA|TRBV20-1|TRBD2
TGCAGTGCTAGGCCGACTAGCGAAACTTCCTACGAGCAGTACTTC
CSARPTSETSYEQYF
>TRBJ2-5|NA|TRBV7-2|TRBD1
TGTGCCAGCAGCTCAACGGCCGGGACAGAAGAGACCCAGTACTTC
CASSSTAGTEETQYF
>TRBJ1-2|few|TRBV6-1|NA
TGTGCCAGCAGACCCGCGGGAGGGGCAAACTATGGCTACACCTTC
CASRPAGGANYGYTF
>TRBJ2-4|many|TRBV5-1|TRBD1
TGCGCCAGCAGCTTAGCCCTTATGGGACAGGGGGCTCGGACTTACTTC
CASSLALMGQGARTYF